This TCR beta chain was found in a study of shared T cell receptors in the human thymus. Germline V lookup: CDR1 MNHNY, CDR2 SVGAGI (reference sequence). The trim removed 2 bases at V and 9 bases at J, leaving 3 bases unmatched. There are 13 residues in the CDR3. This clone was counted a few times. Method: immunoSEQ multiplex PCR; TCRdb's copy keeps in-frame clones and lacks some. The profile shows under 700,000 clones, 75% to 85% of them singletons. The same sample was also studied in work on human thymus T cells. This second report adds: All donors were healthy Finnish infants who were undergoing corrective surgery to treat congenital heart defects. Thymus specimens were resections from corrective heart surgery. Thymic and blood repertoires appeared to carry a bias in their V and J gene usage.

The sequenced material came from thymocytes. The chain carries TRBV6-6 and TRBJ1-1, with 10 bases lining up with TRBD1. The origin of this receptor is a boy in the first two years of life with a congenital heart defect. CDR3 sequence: CASSYPDRGQAFF. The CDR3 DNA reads TGTGCCAGCAGTTACCCCGACAGGGGGCAAGCTTTCTTT.